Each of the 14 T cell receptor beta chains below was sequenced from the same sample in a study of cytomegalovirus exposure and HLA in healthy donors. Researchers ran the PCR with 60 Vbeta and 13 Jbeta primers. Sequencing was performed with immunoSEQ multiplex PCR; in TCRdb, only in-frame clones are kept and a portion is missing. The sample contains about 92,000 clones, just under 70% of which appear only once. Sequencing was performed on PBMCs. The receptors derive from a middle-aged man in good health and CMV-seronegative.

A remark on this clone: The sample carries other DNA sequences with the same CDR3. CDR3 amino acids: CASGDNDRGGEQYF. CDR3 bases: TGTGCCAGCGGTGATAATGACAGAGGGGGCGAGCAGTACTTC. V and J are TRBV6-5 and TRBJ2-7, with D maybe TRBD1 (6 bases). Germline CDR1 is MNHEY and CDR2 is SVGAGI. The CDR3 runs to 14 residues. Trimming left V 8 bases short and J 6 bases short, with 20 bases between.

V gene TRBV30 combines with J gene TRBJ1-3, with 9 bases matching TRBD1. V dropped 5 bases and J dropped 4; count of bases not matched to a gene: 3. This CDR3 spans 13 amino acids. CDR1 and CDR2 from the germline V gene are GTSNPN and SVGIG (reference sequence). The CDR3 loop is CAWATGGGNTIYF. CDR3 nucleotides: TGTGCCTGGGCGACAGGGGGGGGAAACACCATATATTTT.

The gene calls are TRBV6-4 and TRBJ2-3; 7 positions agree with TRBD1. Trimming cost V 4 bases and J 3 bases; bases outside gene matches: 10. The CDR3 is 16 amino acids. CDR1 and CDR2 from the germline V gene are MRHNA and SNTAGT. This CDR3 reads CASSASDREGTDTQYF. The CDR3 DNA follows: TGTGCCAGCAGTGCTTCCGACAGGGAAGGGACAGATACGCAGTATTTT.

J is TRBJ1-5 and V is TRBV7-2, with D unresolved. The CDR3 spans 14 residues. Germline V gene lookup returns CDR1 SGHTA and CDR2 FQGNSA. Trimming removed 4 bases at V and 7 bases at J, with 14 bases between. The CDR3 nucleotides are TGTGCCAGCAGCTCAATCCTAGGCCTACAGCCCCAGCATTTT. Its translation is CASSSILGLQPQHF.

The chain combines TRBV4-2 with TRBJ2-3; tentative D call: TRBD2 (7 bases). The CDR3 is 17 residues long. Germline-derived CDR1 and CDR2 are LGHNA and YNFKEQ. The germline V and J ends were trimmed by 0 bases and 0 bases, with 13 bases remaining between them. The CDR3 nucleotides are TGTGCCAGCAGCCAAGAGTGGGCGGGGGCTAGCACAGATACGCAGTATTTT. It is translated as CASSQEWAGASTDTQYF.

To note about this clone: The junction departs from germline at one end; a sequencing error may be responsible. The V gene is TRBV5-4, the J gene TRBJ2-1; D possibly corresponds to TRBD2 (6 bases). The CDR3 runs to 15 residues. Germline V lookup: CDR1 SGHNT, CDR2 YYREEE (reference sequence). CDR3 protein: CANSLEGGISNEQFF. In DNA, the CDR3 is TGTGCCAACAGCCTAGAGGGCGGGATCTCCAATGAGCAGTTCTTC.

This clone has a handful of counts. CDR3 sequence: CASSMGQTQPQHF. The CDR3 DNA follows: TGTGCCAGTAGTATGGGACAGACCCAGCCCCAGCATTTT. This chain joins TRBV19 and TRBJ1-5, with 7 bases that match TRBD1. The CDR3 consists of 13 residues. Trimming took 3 bases from V and 7 from J; bases not matched to a gene: 3. Germline CDR1 and CDR2: LNHDA and SQIVND (reference sequence). The variable domain in full, completed from reference TRBV19 and TRBJ1-5, reads DGGITQSPKYLFRKEGQNVTLSCEQNLNHDAMYWYRQDPGQGLRLIYYSQIVNDFQKGDIAEGYSVSREKKESFPLTVTSAQKNPTAFYLCASSMGQTQPQHFGDGTRLSIL.

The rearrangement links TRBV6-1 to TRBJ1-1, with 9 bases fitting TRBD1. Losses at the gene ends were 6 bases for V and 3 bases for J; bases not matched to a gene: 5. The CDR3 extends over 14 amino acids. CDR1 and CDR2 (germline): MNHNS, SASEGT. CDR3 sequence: CASSGQGRDTEAFF. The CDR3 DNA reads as TGTGCCAGCAGCGGACAGGGGCGAGACACTGAAGCTTTCTTT.

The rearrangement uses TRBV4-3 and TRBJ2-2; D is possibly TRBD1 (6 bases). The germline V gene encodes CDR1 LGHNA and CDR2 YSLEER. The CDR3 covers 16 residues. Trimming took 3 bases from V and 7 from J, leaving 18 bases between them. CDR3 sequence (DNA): TGCGCCAGCAGCCATCCCGACAGGCCTTCTCTCGGGGAGCTGTTTTTT. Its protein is CASSHPDRPSLGELFF.

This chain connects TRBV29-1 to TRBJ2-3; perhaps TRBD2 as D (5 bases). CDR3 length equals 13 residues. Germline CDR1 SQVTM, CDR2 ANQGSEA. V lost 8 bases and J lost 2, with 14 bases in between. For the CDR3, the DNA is TGCAGCACTGGACGGGGAGCCACAGATACGCAGTATTTT. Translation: CSTGRGATDTQYF.

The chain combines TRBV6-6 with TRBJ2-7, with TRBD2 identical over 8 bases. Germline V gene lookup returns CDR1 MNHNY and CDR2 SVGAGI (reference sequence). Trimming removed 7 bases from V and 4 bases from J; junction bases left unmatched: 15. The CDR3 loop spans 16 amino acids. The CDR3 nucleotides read TGTGCCAGCACTTGGGGGTCTAGCGGGCCAGAGTACGAGCAGTACTTC. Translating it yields CASTWGSSGPEYEQYF.

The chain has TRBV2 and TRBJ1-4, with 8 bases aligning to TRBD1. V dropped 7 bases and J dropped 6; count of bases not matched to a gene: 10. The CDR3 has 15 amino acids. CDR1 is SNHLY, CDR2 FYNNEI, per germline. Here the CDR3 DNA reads TGTGCCAGCACCCTGACAGGGGCGACCGATGAAAAACTGTTTTTT. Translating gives CASTLTGATDEKLFF.

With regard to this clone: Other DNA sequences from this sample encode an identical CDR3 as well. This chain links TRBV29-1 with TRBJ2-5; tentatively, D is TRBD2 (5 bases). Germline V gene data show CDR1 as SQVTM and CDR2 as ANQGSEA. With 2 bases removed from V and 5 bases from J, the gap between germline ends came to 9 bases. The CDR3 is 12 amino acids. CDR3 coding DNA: TGCAGCGTTGAATTTGGCGGGGAGACCCAGTACTTC. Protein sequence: CSVEFGGETQYF.

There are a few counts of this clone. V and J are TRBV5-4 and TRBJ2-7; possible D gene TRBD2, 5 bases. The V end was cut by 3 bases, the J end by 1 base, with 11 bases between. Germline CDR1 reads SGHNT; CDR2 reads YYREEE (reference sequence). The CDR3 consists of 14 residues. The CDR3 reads CASSSKSGSYEQYF. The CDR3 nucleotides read TGTGCCAGCAGCTCAAAGTCGGGGTCCTACGAGCAGTACTTC.